This entry features one T cell receptor beta chain sequence. What it binds is not known. The authors sequenced TCR beta from blood CD8+ and CD4+ T cells. The authors negatively isolated CD8+ and CD4+ T cells and FACS-enriched TEMRA cells. The source of the sample is a study of CD8 T cells in Susac syndrome. Reverse transcription used roughly 0.45 to 1 ug RNA and random hexamers. Multiplex PCR with immunoSEQ amplified the TCR beta CDR3 across 54 Vbeta and 13 Jbeta. Via MiXCR, TCRdb re-called the immunoSEQ multiplex PCR reads, giving one row per CDR3 protein. The data contain roughly 120,000 distinct CDR3 sequences, about 92% of them singletons. Broader study findings: A relatively small number of individuals underwent TCR sequencing and HLA analysis.

The germline V gene encodes CDR1 PRHDT and CDR2 FYEKMQ (reference sequence). There are 14 residues in the CDR3. The germline V and J ends were trimmed by 2 bases and 9 bases, with 14 bases remaining between them. The chain recombines TRBV13 with TRBJ2-1, with D possibly being TRBD2 (6 bases). The specimen was CD8+ T cells from PBMCs. The clonotype was recovered from a human donor with multiple sclerosis. The CDR3 DNA follows: TGTGCCAGCAGCTTAATAACGGGAGCTCGTGAGCAGTTCTTC. Its translation: CASSLITGAREQFF.